Listed below are T cell receptor beta chains from one sample, sequenced in a study of T-cell memory formation after mild COVID-19. TCRdb redid the calling of the 5' RACE reads with MiXCR, one entry per CDR3 protein. The data show around 370,000 distinct CDR3 sequences, under 25% seen once. The sequencing sample was made of PBMCs or a T cell subset sorted from them (not recorded which). The receptors were sampled from an adult woman who had mild COVID-19 (a few samples of this study predate the infection). Cell type and time point are not known. Both conserved end residues are part of each CDR3. A D gene is named only where the DNA matches it firmly. Clone size is shown for a subset of rows, as once, few, many or a class of expanded clone.

CDR3 protein	CDR3 DNA	D gene	clone size	V gene	J gene
CASSRTGITGELFF	TGTGCCAGCAGCAGGACAGGGATCACCGGGGAGCTGTTTTTT	TRBD1	NA	TRBV6-1	TRBJ2-2
CASSLAREHNEQFF	TGTGCCAGCAGCTTAGCCAGGGAACACAATGAGCAGTTCTTC	NA	few	TRBV7-9	TRBJ2-1
CSARGPDTEAFF	TGCAGTGCTAGAGGTCCGGACACTGAAGCTTTCTTT	NA	many	TRBV20-1	TRBJ1-1
CASSRGQGDGNEKLFF	TGTGCCAGCAGCAGGGGACAGGGAGATGGTAATGAAAAACTGTTTTTT	TRBD1	NA	TRBV5-5	TRBJ1-4
CASSTSGGYEQYF	TGTGCCAGCAGCACATCAGGGGGCTACGAGCAGTACTTC	TRBD1	few	TRBV7-6	TRBJ2-7
CATSDFGGLAHNEQFF	TGTGCCACCAGTGATTTTGGCGGACTAGCCCACAATGAGCAGTTCTTC	TRBD2	few	TRBV24-1	TRBJ2-1
CASSNGAEQYF	TGTGCCAGCAGTAATGGCGCCGAGCAGTACTTC	NA	NA	TRBV2	TRBJ2-7
CASSQVTGLLAYEQYF	TGTGCCAGCAGCCAGGTAACGGGGCTGTTAGCCTACGAGCAGTACTTC	NA	NA	TRBV4-2	TRBJ2-7
CSAPPSDMVGNEQFF	TGCAGTGCCCCCCCCAGTGACATGGTGGGGAATGAGCAGTTCTTC	NA	NA	TRBV20-1	TRBJ2-1
CSARPTSGRVNEQFF	TGCAGTGCTAGACCGACTAGCGGGAGGGTCAATGAGCAGTTCTTC	TRBD2	few	TRBV20-1	TRBJ2-1
CSARGTSGSNEQFF	TGCAGTGCTAGAGGGACTAGCGGGAGTAATGAGCAGTTCTTC	TRBD2	NA	TRBV20-1	TRBJ2-1
CASSPSRDSGGQFF	TGTGCCAGCTCACCTTCCCGGGACAGTGGCGGGCAGTTCTTC	TRBD1	NA	TRBV18	TRBJ2-1
CASSLEIGAEVYEQYF	TGTGCCAGCAGCTTAGAAATCGGGGCGGAGGTCTACGAGCAGTACTTC	NA	NA	TRBV7-8	TRBJ2-7
CAWAGTGNQPQHF	TGTGCCTGGGCCGGGACAGGCAATCAGCCCCAGCATTTT	TRBD1	many	TRBV30	TRBJ1-5
CASSQVLTSVDYGYTF	TGTGCCAGCAGCCAAGTATTAACCTCGGTGGACTATGGCTACACCTTC	NA	NA	TRBV3-1	TRBJ1-2
CASSLPNSGTETDTQYF	TGTGCCAGCAGCTTACCGAACTCTGGGACAGAGACAGATACGCAGTATTTT	TRBD1	NA	TRBV7-9	TRBJ2-3
CAIAEGGRRDEQYF	TGTGCCATCGCGGAGGGGGGACGGAGAGACGAGCAGTACTTC	NA	NA	TRBV10-3	TRBJ2-7
CASRASSNTEAFF	TGTGCCAGTAGGGCCAGCTCGAACACTGAAGCTTTCTTT	NA	NA	TRBV19	TRBJ1-1
CASSRQTNTEAFF	TGTGCCAGTAGCCGACAGACGAACACTGAAGCTTTCTTT	NA	NA	TRBV19	TRBJ1-1
CASSPGQRGNYGYTF	TGTGCCAGCAGCCCCGGACAGCGAGGAAACTATGGCTACACCTTC	NA	few	TRBV7-9	TRBJ1-2
CAWSRGFYTEAFF	TGTGCCTGGAGTAGGGGTTTCTACACTGAAGCTTTCTTT	NA	few	TRBV30	TRBJ1-1
CASSRLGGLFF	TGCGCCAGCAGCCGACTAGGGGGGCTGTTCTTC	NA	many	TRBV4-1	TRBJ2-1
CASSRQRTDTQYF	TGTGCCAGCAGTCGACAGCGCACAGATACGCAGTATTTT	NA	few	TRBV13	TRBJ2-3
CASSFSAGLDTEAFF	TGTGCCAGCAGCTTTTCCGCGGGTCTGGACACTGAAGCTTTCTTT	NA	few	TRBV11-2	TRBJ1-1
CASSPGTTSSDTQYF	TGTGCCAGCAGCCCGGGGACTACCTCTTCCGATACGCAGTATTTT	TRBD2	few	TRBV3-1	TRBJ2-3
CASSLDRGYTF	TGCGCCAGCAGCTTGGACAGAGGCTACACCTTC	NA	NA	TRBV5-1	TRBJ1-2
CASSPTVLAKNIQYF	TGCGCCAGCAGCCCAACTGTACTAGCCAAAAACATTCAGTACTTC	NA	few	TRBV5-1	TRBJ2-4
CASSEGGADTEAFF	TGTGCCAGCAGTGAAGGGGGGGCGGACACTGAAGCTTTCTTT	NA	few	TRBV25-1	TRBJ1-1
CATSDWTEQETQYF	TGTGCCACCAGTGATTGGACAGAACAAGAGACCCAGTACTTC	NA	NA	TRBV24-1	TRBJ2-5
CASSLVGAPYEQYF	TGTGCCAGCTCACTGGTGGGAGCCCCCTACGAGCAGTACTTC	NA	NA	TRBV18	TRBJ2-7
CATSRPYPLLPGQGEGSNYGYTF	TGTGCCACCAGCAGACCTTACCCGCTTTTACCGGGACAGGGGGAAGGGTCCAACTATGGCTACACCTTC	TRBD1	NA	TRBV15	TRBJ1-2
CASSKDHNTGELFF	TGTGCCAGCAGCAAAGACCATAACACCGGGGAGCTGTTTTTT	NA	few	TRBV11-3	TRBJ2-2
CSAIHGGGQAFF	TGCAGTGCCATCCACGGCGGGGGACAAGCTTTCTTT	NA	few	TRBV20-1	TRBJ1-1
CASSLALGNQPQHF	TGTGCCAGCAGCTTAGCGCTGGGGAATCAGCCCCAGCATTTT	NA	NA	TRBV7-9	TRBJ1-5
CASSSLAEPGGQYF	TGTGCCAGCAGTTCTCTAGCTGAACCAGGAGGGCAGTACTTC	NA	NA	TRBV12-3/TRBV12-4	TRBJ2-7
CSVVQEYEQYF	TGCAGCGTTGTACAAGAGTACGAGCAGTACTTC	NA	NA	TRBV29-1	TRBJ2-7
CASSQRPRAEQYF	TGCGCCAGCAGCCAACGTCCCAGGGCCGAGCAGTACTTC	NA	few	TRBV4-1	TRBJ2-7
CASLGLSGDTDTQYF	TGTGCCAGCCTCGGCTTGAGCGGGGACACAGATACGCAGTATTTT	TRBD2	few	TRBV12-3/TRBV12-4	TRBJ2-3
CASSPRVRSGPNTGELFF	TGTGCCAGCTCACCCCGGGTGCGGAGTGGGCCGAACACCGGGGAGCTGTTTTTT	NA	few	TRBV18	TRBJ2-2
CASSLWGTSNTEAFF	TGTGCCAGCAGCTTGTGGGGGACATCGAACACTGAAGCTTTCTTT	NA	NA	TRBV5-4	TRBJ1-1
CSVEWGVTGELFF	TGCAGCGTTGAATGGGGGGTCACCGGGGAGCTGTTTTTT	NA	few	TRBV29-1	TRBJ2-2
CASRPPHRVQGYTF	TGTGCCAGCAGACCGCCCCACAGGGTTCAGGGCTACACCTTC	NA	NA	TRBV2	TRBJ1-2
CASSPRTGDSYNEQFF	TGTGCCAGCAGCCCACGGACAGGGGACTCCTACAATGAGCAGTTCTTC	TRBD1	NA	TRBV2	TRBJ2-1
CASSRSSSPEAFF	TGTGCCAGCAGTCGATCTAGCAGCCCTGAAGCTTTCTTT	NA	NA	TRBV7-9	TRBJ1-1
CASSLNRDRSNAGELFF	TGTGCCAGCAGCTTAAATAGGGACAGGAGTAACGCCGGGGAGCTGTTTTTT	TRBD1	NA	TRBV7-3	TRBJ2-2
CASSPGARYTDTQYF	TGTGCCAGCAGCCCAGGAGCCAGGTACACAGATACGCAGTATTTT	NA	NA	TRBV9	TRBJ2-3
CASSFSVEADTQYF	TGTGCCAGCAGCTTCTCTGTTGAGGCAGATACGCAGTATTTT	NA	NA	TRBV11-2	TRBJ2-3
CASSLDREQPQHF	TGTGCCAGCAGTTTGGACAGGGAACAGCCCCAGCATTTT	TRBD1	NA	TRBV7-9	TRBJ1-5
CASSPIDRGNTEAFF	TGTGCCAGCAGTCCGATCGACAGGGGGAACACTGAAGCTTTCTTT	TRBD1	NA	TRBV12-3/TRBV12-4	TRBJ1-1
CASSTGGTEAFF	TGCGCCAGTTCGACGGGCGGCACTGAAGCTTTCTTT	NA	many	TRBV5-1	TRBJ1-1
CASSLSPGQDYIQYF	TGTGCCAGCAGTTTATCCCCCGGACAGGATTACATTCAGTACTTC	TRBD1	NA	TRBV27	TRBJ2-4
CASSYSPVPGGIGSYEQYF	TGTGCCAGCAGTTACTCCCCAGTGCCAGGGGGCATCGGATCCTACGAGCAGTACTTC	TRBD1	NA	TRBV6-5	TRBJ2-7
CASRSTPSARATEAFF	TGTGCCAGCAGGAGCACTCCAAGCGCCAGGGCCACTGAAGCTTTCTTT	NA	few	TRBV6-5	TRBJ1-1
CASSFGPSGGAKELFF	TGCGCCAGCAGCTTCGGGCCTAGCGGGGGGGCCAAGGAGCTGTTTTTT	TRBD2	NA	TRBV5-1	TRBJ2-2
CSANPPQGGSYEQYF	TGCAGTGCTAACCCCCCCCAGGGAGGATCCTACGAGCAGTACTTC	NA	few	TRBV20-1	TRBJ2-7
CASSLLVGATDTQYF	TGTGCCAGCAGCCTGTTGGTCGGGGCAACAGATACGCAGTATTTT	NA	NA	TRBV27	TRBJ2-3
CASRPGTSGQGTQYF	TGTGCCAGCAGACCTGGGACTAGCGGACAAGGGACCCAGTACTTC	TRBD2	NA	TRBV6-2/TRBV6-3	TRBJ2-5
CASSVTSGSSIEQYF	TGTGCCAGCAGCGTGACTAGCGGGAGTTCGATCGAGCAGTACTTC	TRBD2	NA	TRBV9	TRBJ2-7
CATSDSGQTYEQYF	TGTGCCACCAGTGATTCCGGACAGACCTACGAGCAGTACTTC	NA	few	TRBV24-1	TRBJ2-7
CASSPGTIGNTIYF	TGTGCCAGCAGCCCCGGGACTATAGGAAACACCATATATTTT	NA	few	TRBV4-2	TRBJ1-3